The next 9 T cell receptor beta chains were all read from a single sample in a study of PD-1 blockade in mismatch repair-deficient tumors. This table comes from immunoSEQ multiplex PCR, and its TCRdb copy is limited to in-frame clones, with some not included. This table has about 68,000 clones, around four fifths appearing once. The sequencing here drew on peripheral blood, taken 2 weeks after starting pembrolizumab. These receptors came from an adult with mismatch repair-deficient cancer.

The CDR3 nucleotides are TGCAGCGTTGTACCAGCGGGAGTGACAGATACGCAGTATTTT. Translated, it gives CSVVPAGVTDTQYF. The V gene is TRBV29-1, the J gene TRBJ2-3, with 8 bases fitting TRBD2. Per germline, CDR1 SQVTM and CDR2 ANQGSEA. The length of the CDR3 is 14 residues. V lost 4 bases, J lost 3 bases, and 6 bases stayed unmatched.

This clone has a single count. The chain combines TRBV10-3 with TRBJ2-3; tentatively, D is TRBD2 (6 bases). Germline V CDR1 and CDR2: ENHRY, SYGVKD. The CDR3 runs to 14 residues. Between the trimmed V and J ends, which lost 3 bases and 6 bases, there was a span of 13 bases. CDR3 sequence (DNA): TGTGCCATCAGTGATGGGTCCAGCGGGGATACGCAGTATTTT. This codes for CAISDGSSGDTQYF.

This clone was observed once. The chain is built from TRBV5-1 and TRBJ1-5; D remains unclear. Germline loops: CDR1 SGHRS, CDR2 YFSETQ. The CDR3 totals 16 residues. The V and J ends lost 0 bases and 0 bases respectively, with 10 bases between them. The chain's CDR3 is CASSLGSGNSNQPQHF. The CDR3 bases are TGCGCCAGCAGCTTGGGATCGGGGAATAGCAATCAGCCCCAGCATTTT.

This sequence joins TRBV19 and TRBJ2-5; TRBD2 might be the D (6 bases). The CDR3 extends over 15 amino acids. Germline assignment: CDR1 LNHDA and CDR2 SQIVND (reference sequence). Trimming cost V 0 bases and J 4 bases, with 12 bases left between them. CDR3 sequence: CASSIDIRLGETQYF. CDR3 DNA: TGTGCCAGTAGTATAGATATTAGACTAGGAGAGACCCAGTACTTC.

This rearrangement joins TRBV11-2 to TRBJ2-2, with TRBD1 identical over 7 bases. CDR1 SGHAT and CDR2 FQNNGV come from the germline V gene. The CDR3 extends over 15 amino acids. V was clipped by 6 bases and J by 1 base; unmatched bases: 5. Here the CDR3 DNA reads TGTGCCAGCAGGCCGGGACAGAGGAACACCGGGGAGCTGTTTTTT. It yields the protein CASRPGQRNTGELFF.

This clone was detected only a few times. This chain connects TRBV29-1 to TRBJ2-7; D is undetermined. The CDR3 has 14 residues. The germline V and J ends were trimmed by 4 bases and 1 base, with 14 bases remaining between them. CDR1 SQVTM and CDR2 ANQGSEA come from the germline V gene. CDR3 nucleotide sequence: TGCAGCGTTGTTGCACAGAGACATTCCTACGAGCAGTACTTC. As protein: CSVVAQRHSYEQYF.

This clone was seen only a few times. The rearrangement links TRBV5-1 to TRBJ2-5; tentative D call: TRBD2 (6 bases). The V and J ends lost 5 bases and 1 base respectively, with 15 bases between them. The germline gives CDR1 SGHRS, CDR2 YFSETQ. The CDR3 runs 15 residues. Here the CDR3 reads CASRTGEATQETQYF. Written as DNA, the CDR3 is TGCGCCAGCAGGACGGGAGAGGCCACCCAAGAGACCCAGTACTTC. Drawing the rest from reference TRBV5-1 and TRBJ2-5, the complete variable domain is KAGVTQTPRYLIKTRGQQVTLSCSPISGHRSVSWYQQTPGQGLQFLFEYFSETQRNKGNFPGRFSGRQFSNSRSEMNVSTLELGDSALYLCASRTGEATQETQYFGPGTRLLVL.

The chain has TRBV7-6 and TRBJ2-1; 8 nucleotides align to TRBD2. From germline, CDR1 is SGHVS and CDR2 FNYEAQ. The CDR3 loop spans 14 amino acids. J lost 2 bases, V lost 4 bases, and 1 base had no gene match. CDR3 region: CASSSGLAYNEQFF. The CDR3 DNA follows: TGTGCCAGCAGCTCGGGACTAGCCTACAATGAGCAGTTCTTC.

This sequence joins TRBV7-2 and TRBJ2-1; TRBD2 agrees at 10 bases. The germline CDR1 and CDR2 sequences are SGHTA and FQGNSA. With V trimmed by 0 bases and J by 6 bases, 2 bases remained unmatched. The CDR3 totals 15 residues. CDR3 sequence: CASSLAPSGSNEQFF. The DNA of the CDR3 is TGTGCCAGCAGCTTAGCACCTAGCGGGAGCAATGAGCAGTTCTTC.